This T cell receptor (beta chain) was documented in a study of OX40 agonist ivuxolimab in advanced cancers. Study in general: In this trial design, patients received ivuxolimab intravenously at 0.01 to 10 mg/kg every 2 weeks. Enrollees could have had prior anti-PD-1, anti-PD-L1 or anti-CTLA-4 therapy, which roughly 40% had received.

This CDR3 has 15 amino acids. Germline values: CDR1 SGHTA, CDR2 FQGTGA. The J segment lost 6 bases and the V segment lost 1 base, leaving 4 bases of the junction unmatched. Baseline was the first blood sampling point, followed by cycle 4 day 1 and cycle 7 day 1. Sequencing was performed with immunoSEQ multiplex PCR; in TCRdb, only in-frame clones are kept and a portion is missing. The sample shows tens of thousands of clones, over 75% of them seen only once. Details on this clone: What it recognizes is unknown.

Study-wide results and caveats: Partly responding patients at 0.1-3.0 mg/kg showed some of the smallest clonal expansion.

The sequenced sample was CD4+ or CD8+ T cells sorted from blood, obtained in a trial of the OX40 agonist ivuxolimab. V is TRBV7-3 and J is TRBJ2-1, with TRBD2 matching over 9 bases. The sequence was collected from an adult with an advanced solid tumor such as melanoma, head and neck, liver or kidney cancer. CDR3 bases: TGTGCCAGCAGCTTAAGACTAGCGGAGATCAATGAGCAGTTCTTC. Translating gives CASSLRLAEINEQFF.